Listed below are T cell receptor beta chains from one sample, sequenced in a study of T cell responses to AZD1222 COVID-19 vaccine. Data came from immunoSEQ multiplex PCR; TCRdb stores just in-frame clones and leaves some out. The sample consists of about 150,000 clones, over 85% of them appearing once. Sample: peripheral blood, taken on day 0 of AZD1222 vaccination. The receptors come from an adult in good health. CDR3s include the opening cysteine and the closing phenylalanine or tryptophan. Fields, in order: J gene, V gene, D gene, clone size, CDR3 protein, CDR3 DNA. D genes are given only for firm matches. Clone size, where shown, is once, few, many, or a class for clones that have expanded.

TRBJ2-5,TRBV5-1,NA,NA,CASSSNGQWYETQYF,TGCGCCAGCAGCTCCAACGGACAGTGGTATGAGACCCAGTACTTC
TRBJ2-7,TRBV27,NA,NA,CASSSHEFAYEQYF,TGTGCCAGCAGTTCTCACGAATTCGCCTACGAGCAGTACTTC
TRBJ1-3,TRBV9,NA,NA,CASSVGGRDSGNTIYF,TGTGCCAGCAGCGTAGGGGGAAGGGATTCCGGAAACACCATATATTTT
TRBJ1-1,TRBV11-2,NA,once,CASSPTRTMNTEAFF,TGTGCCAGCAGCCCCACCCGGACCATGAACACTGAAGCTTTCTTT
TRBJ1-1,TRBV7-6,NA,NA,CASSLGDGSYEAFF,TGTGCCAGCAGCTTAGGGGACGGGTCGTATGAAGCTTTCTTT
TRBJ2-7,TRBV5-1,TRBD2,few,CASTPLAGSYEQYF,TGCGCCAGCACCCCGCTAGCGGGTTCCTACGAGCAGTACTTC
TRBJ1-5,TRBV30,NA,NA,CAWSMGPGFYQPQHF,TGTGCCTGGAGTATGGGACCGGGGTTTTATCAGCCCCAGCATTTT
TRBJ1-1,TRBV27,TRBD1,NA,CASRTGANTEAFF,TGTGCCAGCAGGACAGGGGCGAACACTGAAGCTTTCTTT
TRBJ2-5,TRBV29-1,NA,NA,CSYKQGQETQYF,TGCAGTTATAAACAGGGCCAAGAGACCCAGTACTTC
TRBJ1-2,TRBV3-1/TRBV3-2,NA,NA,CASSQDITGSYGYTF,TGTGCCAGCAGCCAAGATATAACAGGGAGCTATGGCTACACCTTC
TRBJ1-1,TRBV7-3,NA,once,CASSPGGVTEAFF,TGTGCCAGCAGCCCTGGGGGGGTCACTGAAGCTTTCTTT
TRBJ1-2,TRBV10-2,NA,few,CASSETGNGYTF,TGCGCCAGCAGTGAGACAGGGAATGGCTACACCTTC
TRBJ1-1,TRBV7-8,NA,NA,CASSPAGDTEAFF,TGTGCCAGCAGCCCGGCGGGGGACACTGAAGCTTTCTTT
TRBJ1-6,TRBV9,NA,NA,CASSVVAALNSPLHF,TGTGCCAGCAGCGTAGTCGCGGCCCTAAATTCACCCCTCCACTTT
TRBJ2-5,TRBV5-4,NA,NA,CASSGGPQETQYF,TGTGCCAGCAGCGGGGGCCCCCAAGAGACCCAGTACTTC
TRBJ1-4,TRBV6-5,NA,NA,CASSPRGAGEKLFF,TGTGCCAGCAGTCCACGGGGGGCCGGTGAAAAACTGTTTTTT
TRBJ2-1,TRBV27,NA,NA,CASSLYMDYNEQFF,TGTGCCAGCAGTTTATATATGGATTACAATGAGCAGTTCTTC
TRBJ2-3,TRBV21-1,NA,NA,CASSACGYRDTDTQYF,TGTGCCAGCAGTGCGTGTGGGTACCGGGACACAGATACGCAGTATTTT
TRBJ2-7,TRBV6-2/TRBV6-3,NA,NA,CASSTSYEQYF,TGTGCCAGCAGTACCTCCTACGAGCAGTACTTC
TRBJ1-5,TRBV6-5,NA,NA,CASSKRRGANQPQHF,TGTGCCAGCAGCAAGCGCCGGGGCGCCAATCAGCCCCAGCATTTT
TRBJ2-5,TRBV2,NA,NA,CASRGSETQYF,TGTGCCAGCAGAGGTAGTGAGACCCAGTACTTC
TRBJ2-7,TRBV2,TRBD1,NA,CATYSLPGQSSYEQYF,TGTGCCACCTACTCCCTTCCGGGACAGAGCTCCTACGAGCAGTACTTC
TRBJ1-1,TRBV7-3,NA,NA,CASSPRQGENTEAFF,TGTGCCAGCAGCCCCCGGCAGGGTGAGAACACTGAAGCTTTCTTT
TRBJ1-6,TRBV20-1,NA,NA,CSASYGANSYNSPLHF,TGCAGTGCTAGTTACGGGGCGAACTCCTATAATTCACCCCTCCACTTT
TRBJ2-7,TRBV7-3,NA,medium-sized,CASSPGHPGEQYF,TGTGCCAGCAGCCCCGGGCACCCAGGCGAGCAGTACTTC
TRBJ2-3,TRBV3-1/TRBV3-2,NA,NA,CASSPYVGVTDTQYF,TGTGCCAGCAGCCCTTATGTGGGAGTCACAGATACGCAGTATTTT
TRBJ1-5,TRBV27,NA,NA,CASSLSTGQRQPQHF,TGTGCCAGCAGCCTTTCAACAGGGCAAAGGCAGCCCCAGCATTTT
TRBJ2-5,TRBV6-5,NA,NA,CASSLRGTQYF,TGTGCCAGCAGCCTAAGGGGGACCCAGTACTTC
TRBJ1-2,TRBV6-2/TRBV6-3,NA,NA,CASSDNRGKLSGYTF,TGTGCCAGCAGTGACAATCGGGGGAAGTTAAGCGGCTACACCTTC
TRBJ1-3,TRBV5-1,NA,NA,CASSVSRGSGNTIYF,TGCGCCAGCAGCGTCAGCAGGGGTTCTGGAAACACCATATATTTT
TRBJ2-7,TRBV14,NA,NA,CASSQDYGMVWARGEQYF,TGTGCCAGCAGCCAAGATTATGGGATGGTATGGGCAAGGGGTGAGCAGTACTTC
TRBJ2-2,TRBV24-1,TRBD1,NA,CATRGQGRTGELFF,TGTGCCACCAGGGGACAGGGCAGGACCGGGGAGCTGTTTTTT
TRBJ2-1,TRBV19,TRBD2,NA,CASSIGTSGDNEQFF,TGTGCCAGTAGTATCGGGACTAGCGGGGACAATGAGCAGTTCTTC
TRBJ1-2,TRBV7-2,NA,NA,CASSLQGYYGYTF,TGTGCCAGCAGCTTACAGGGGTACTATGGCTACACCTTC
TRBJ1-5,TRBV6-5,NA,NA,CASEVRDQPQHF,TGTGCCAGCGAGGTCCGAGATCAGCCCCAGCATTTT
TRBJ2-7,TRBV18,NA,NA,CASSPVGQLTSYEQYF,TGTGCCAGCTCACCAGTCGGGCAACTGACCTCCTACGAGCAGTACTTC
TRBJ2-3,TRBV9,NA,NA,CASSVVGASGTDTQYF,TGTGCCAGCAGCGTAGTGGGGGCTAGTGGCACAGATACGCAGTATTTT
TRBJ1-2,TRBV6-6,NA,NA,CASRRWGGYGYTF,TGTGCCAGCAGGAGGTGGGGAGGCTATGGCTACACCTTC
TRBJ1-1,TRBV18,TRBD1,NA,CASSQGQTNTEAFF,TGTGCCAGCTCACAGGGACAGACAAACACTGAAGCTTTCTTT
TRBJ1-6,TRBV9,TRBD1,NA,CASSSDQGANSPLHF,TGTGCCAGCAGCTCAGACCAGGGGGCAAATTCACCCCTCCACTTT
TRBJ1-1,TRBV29-1,TRBD1,NA,CSVDRQGVTNTEAFF,TGCAGCGTTGATAGACAGGGGGTAACAAACACTGAAGCTTTCTTT
TRBJ1-2,TRBV4-2,TRBD1,NA,CASSQGEGGGIYGYTF,TGTGCCAGCAGCCAAGGTGAAGGGGGCGGGATCTATGGCTACACCTTC
TRBJ1-6,TRBV30,NA,NA,CAWSGPGSRQNYPLHF,TGTGCCTGGAGTGGCCCGGGATCCCGACAGAATTACCCCCTCCACTTT
TRBJ1-1,TRBV5-8,NA,few,CASSLYREYSEAFF,TGTGCCAGCAGCTTATACAGGGAGTACTCCGAAGCTTTCTTT
TRBJ1-6,TRBV3-1/TRBV3-2,NA,NA,CASSLTRGRSPLHF,TGTGCCAGCAGCCTTACACGAGGGCGATCACCCCTCCACTTT
TRBJ2-3,TRBV5-1,TRBD1,NA,CASSFSTGRTDTQYF,TGCGCCAGCAGCTTCTCGACAGGGAGAACAGATACGCAGTATTTT
TRBJ2-5,TRBV5-1,NA,NA,CASSRRGSRETQYF,TGCGCCAGCAGCCGTAGGGGCTCTAGGGAGACCCAGTACTTC
TRBJ2-2,TRBV19,NA,NA,CASSTTHVGANTGELFF,TGTGCCAGTAGTACCACCCACGTTGGAGCGAACACCGGGGAGCTGTTTTTT
TRBJ1-1,TRBV28,NA,NA,CASSSQQGGAEAFF,TGTGCCAGCAGTTCACAACAGGGTGGGGCTGAAGCTTTCTTT
TRBJ2-7,TRBV19,TRBD1,NA,CASRLTGASPLYEQYF,TGTGCCAGTAGGTTGACAGGGGCCTCTCCCCTCTACGAGCAGTACTTC
TRBJ1-5,TRBV4-1,TRBD1,NA,CASSHTDRESNQPQHF,TGCGCCAGCAGCCACACCGACAGGGAGAGCAATCAGCCCCAGCATTTT
TRBJ1-2,TRBV5-1,NA,NA,CASSFLGDYGYTF,TGCGCCAGCAGCTTTTTGGGGGACTATGGCTACACCTTC
TRBJ2-7,TRBV6-5,NA,NA,CASSFGSGVWGEQYF,TGTGCCAGCAGTTTCGGATCTGGGGTCTGGGGCGAGCAGTACTTC